What follows are 27 T cell receptor beta chains derived from one specimen sequenced in a study of cytomegalovirus exposure and HLA in healthy donors. The study ran its PCR with 60 Vbeta and 13 Jbeta primers. Here immunoSEQ multiplex PCR was the method, and the copy in TCRdb shows in-frame clones only, minus some. The data hold around 150,000 clones, with around 82% observed a single time. Sample: PBMCs. The receptor set was obtained from a middle-aged man in good health and CMV-seronegative.

V usage is TRBV7-9 and J usage is TRBJ2-1; D perhaps matches TRBD1 (7 bases). The V end was cut by 5 bases, the J end by 4 bases, with 12 bases between. CDR1 SEHNR and CDR2 FQNEAQ come from the germline V gene (reference sequence). This CDR3 spans 14 amino acids. Here the CDR3 DNA reads TGTGCCAGCAGCCAGGCGGGACAGTACAATGAGCAGTTCTTC. Translation gives CASSQAGQYNEQFF.

The chain employs TRBV21-1 and TRBJ1-4; whether TRBD1, the table's D call, matches the DNA was not checked. TRBV21-1 is termed a pseudogene. The CDR3 covers 16 residues. This CDR3 is CASRDNRVSTNEKLFF. DNA for the CDR3: TGTGCCAGCAGGGACAACAGGGTCTCGACTAATGAAAAACTGTTTTTT.

The CDR3 is CASSSGPTGLTDTQYF. The CDR3 DNA reads as TGTGCCAGCAGCTCGGGGCCGACAGGGTTAACAGATACGCAGTATTTT. The gene calls are TRBV7-9 and TRBJ2-3; 7 bases line up with TRBD1. Germline-derived CDR1 and CDR2 are SEHNR and FQNEAQ (reference sequence). This CDR3 comprises 16 residues. With 4 bases clipped from V and 3 bases from J, the junction kept 10 bases outside the gene matches.

The chain employs TRBV28 and TRBJ1-5; a possible D gene is TRBD1 (6 bases). The CDR3 runs to 14 residues. V lost 8 bases to trimming and J lost 0 bases, with 11 bases between them. The germline V gene encodes CDR1 MDHEN and CDR2 SYDVKM. CDR3 nucleotide sequence: TGTGCCAGCTTCGCAGGGGTTAGCAATCAGCCCCAGCATTTT. This codes for CASFAGVSNQPQHF.

V and J are TRBV27 and TRBJ1-1, with 7 bases that match TRBD1. Per the germline V gene, CDR1 is MNHEY and CDR2 is SMNVEV (reference sequence). V lost 9 bases to trimming and J lost 0 bases; unmatched junction nucleotides: 13. This CDR3 is built from 16 residues. The CDR3, as DNA: TGTGCCAGTTCCGGGACAGCCTATCTCATGAACACTGAAGCTTTCTTT. Amino acid sequence: CASSGTAYLMNTEAFF.

This clone is a singleton in its sample. The V gene is TRBV18, the J gene TRBJ1-1, with D unresolved. V was pared by 2 bases and J by 0 bases, with 13 bases between. Germline CDR1 and CDR2: KGHSH and LQKENI. This CDR3 has 16 residues. This CDR3 reads CASSPSSEIMNTEAFF. DNA of the CDR3: TGTGCCAGCTCACCAAGTTCGGAGATCATGAACACTGAAGCTTTCTTT.

This chain links TRBV19 with TRBJ1-1; 9 nucleotides align to TRBD1. This CDR3 spans 14 amino acids. Germline CDR1 reads LNHDA; CDR2 reads SQIVND (reference sequence). V trimming: 1 base; J trimming: 7 bases; junction bases outside the gene matches: 4. The CDR3 reads CASSIGGTGIEAFF. In nucleotides, the CDR3 is TGTGCCAGTAGTATAGGGGGGACAGGGATTGAAGCTTTCTTT.

The chain carries TRBV18 and TRBJ2-7, with 7 bases identical to TRBD2. This CDR3 region has 17 residues. Trimming at V came to 5 bases and at J to 0 bases, leaving 13 bases not matched to a gene. CDR1 is KGHSH and CDR2 is LQKENI in the germline V gene. The CDR3 region is CASSSRTGGEGSYEQYF. Written as DNA, the CDR3 is TGTGCCAGCTCATCACGTACGGGGGGAGAAGGCTCCTACGAGCAGTACTTC.

The chain employs TRBV19 and TRBJ1-4; D is uncertain. Germline V CDR1 and CDR2: LNHDA, SQIVND (reference sequence). V lost 6 bases, J lost 0 bases, and 8 bases lay in between. The CDR3 extends over 14 amino acids. The CDR3 here is CASRADTTNEKLFF. For the CDR3, the DNA is TGTGCCAGTAGGGCCGACACAACTAATGAAAAACTGTTTTTT.

This clone has only a few counts. The chain links TRBV19 to TRBJ2-2; 11 nucleotides match TRBD1. The trim removed 5 bases at V and 5 bases at J, leaving 10 bases unmatched. CDR3 length equals 17 residues. Germline V gene data show CDR1 as LNHDA and CDR2 as SQIVND (reference sequence). CDR3 sequence (DNA): TGTGCCAGTAGTGGGAGGACAGGGGGCTCGGGAACCGGGGAGCTGTTTTTT. Translated: CASSGRTGGSGTGELFF.

The chain couples TRBV4-2 to TRBJ1-5; D gene unclear. Per the germline V gene, CDR1 is LGHNA and CDR2 is YNFKEQ. V was clipped by 4 bases and J by 0 bases, with 4 bases between them. CDR3 length: 13 residues. CDR3 sequence (DNA): TGTGCCAGCAGCCCACTTAGCAATCAGCCCCAGCATTTT. Translating gives CASSPLSNQPQHF.

This clone was detected only a few times. The J gene is TRBJ2-1, the V gene TRBV5-1; 9 bases map to TRBD2. Per the germline V gene, CDR1 is SGHRS and CDR2 is YFSETQ. This CDR3 has 17 residues. The V and J ends lost 0 bases and 9 bases, in that order; junction bases with no gene match: 13. The CDR3 here is CASSLVRLAGSGGEQFF. DNA for the CDR3: TGCGCCAGCAGCTTGGTACGGCTAGCGGGAAGCGGCGGTGAGCAGTTCTTC.

The gene calls are TRBV7-9 and TRBJ2-7; 7 bases match TRBD1. The CDR3 covers 15 residues. J lost 2 bases, V lost 5 bases, and 9 bases had no gene match. Germline CDR1 SEHNR, CDR2 FQNEAQ (reference sequence). CDR3 coding DNA: TGTGCCAGCAGCAAATCCGGGACAGCTACCTACGAGCAGTACTTC. This translates into CASSKSGTATYEQYF.

The CDR3 DNA reads TGTGCCAGCAGTGACTCGACTAGCGGGGGGGTTGAGCAGTTCTTC. It translates to CASSDSTSGGVEQFF. This sequence joins TRBV6-4 and TRBJ2-1, with 14 nucleotides matching TRBD2. CDR3 length: 15 amino acids. J was trimmed by 9 bases and V by 0 bases; bases with no gene match: 1. Germline CDR1 and CDR2: MRHNA and SNTAGT.

The chain uses TRBV7-2 and TRBJ1-1, with D hard to call. Trimming shortened V by 5 bases and J by 0 bases, and 13 bases separated the two germline ends. This CDR3 region has 15 residues. Per the germline V gene, CDR1 is SGHTA and CDR2 is FQGNSA. The CDR3 is CASSLTSVMNTEAFF. In DNA form, the CDR3 reads TGTGCCAGCAGCCTTACATCAGTCATGAACACTGAAGCTTTCTTT.

The gene calls are TRBV28 and TRBJ1-6; D possibly corresponds to TRBD1 (6 bases). Per the germline V gene, CDR1 is MDHEN and CDR2 is SYDVKM. The CDR3 loop spans 17 amino acids. Trimming cost V 2 bases and J 4 bases, with 15 bases left between them. CDR3 region: CASSLGQGRLYNSPLHF. The CDR3 DNA reads as TGTGCCAGCAGTTTAGGGCAGGGGCGACTTTATAATTCACCCCTCCACTTT.

J is TRBJ2-2 and V is TRBV18, with 7 bases that match TRBD1. Germline trimming cut 6 bases from V and 3 bases from J; bases unmatched to any gene: 7. The CDR3 spans 15 residues. Germline values: CDR1 KGHSH, CDR2 LQKENI. This chain's CDR3 is CASSRGQLDTGELFF. CDR3 DNA: TGTGCCAGCTCCCGGGGACAGCTAGACACCGGGGAGCTGTTTTTT.

The chain uses TRBV4-2 and TRBJ2-7; D is perhaps TRBD1 (6 bases). This CDR3 is 17 amino acids long. Germline V gives CDR1 LGHNA, CDR2 YNFKEQ. V shed 0 bases and J shed 5 bases, with 20 bases lying between them. The CDR3 DNA reads TGTGCCAGCAGCCAAGAAAGTGGTACAGGGTTTCAGAACGAGCAGTACTTC. Translating gives CASSQESGTGFQNEQYF.

J is TRBJ2-5 and V is TRBV5-1; the D gene is possibly TRBD1 (6 bases). Per germline, CDR1 SGHRS and CDR2 YFSETQ. V was trimmed by 0 bases and J by 0 bases, leaving 9 bases between them. CDR3 length: 15 residues. CDR3 protein: CASSLAGEYQETQYF. The CDR3 DNA reads as TGCGCCAGCAGCTTGGCAGGGGAGTACCAAGAGACCCAGTACTTC. Supplemented by reference TRBV5-1 and TRBJ2-5, the full variable domain reads KAGVTQTPRYLIKTRGQQVTLSCSPISGHRSVSWYQQTPGQGLQFLFEYFSETQRNKGNFPGRFSGRQFSNSRSEMNVSTLELGDSALYLCASSLAGEYQETQYFGPGTRLLVL.

The sample holds one count of this clone. J is TRBJ2-2 and V is TRBV30, with 9 bases that match TRBD2. After removal of 3 bases from V and 4 bases from J, the junction contained 9 bases not matched to a gene. From germline, CDR1 is GTSNPN and CDR2 SVGIG (reference sequence). This CDR3 contains 16 residues. The CDR3 DNA reads TGTGCCTGGAGAGTAGCGGGGGTCGTTACCACCGGGGAGCTGTTTTTT. Translating gives CAWRVAGVVTTGELFF.

This chain joins TRBV28 and TRBJ2-7, with TRBD1 matching 9 bases. This CDR3 comprises 16 residues. The germline V gene encodes CDR1 MDHEN and CDR2 SYDVKM. V was clipped by 5 bases and J by 1 base; unmatched bases: 9. The CDR3 loop reads CASSPQQGARSYEQYF. The DNA of the CDR3 is TGTGCCAGCAGTCCACAACAGGGGGCAAGATCCTACGAGCAGTACTTC.

The J gene is TRBJ1-1, the V gene TRBV5-8; the D gene is possibly TRBD1 (6 bases). Trimming left V 4 bases short and J 8 bases short, with 24 bases between. The CDR3 sequence is 16 residues long. Germline V gives CDR1 SGHTS, CDR2 YDEGEE. CDR3 sequence reads: CASSRLSGQRRVEAFF. Here the CDR3 DNA reads TGTGCCAGCAGCCGCCTGTCAGGACAGCGTCGCGTCGAAGCTTTCTTT.

The gene calls are TRBV4-1 and TRBJ1-6; 9 bases are shared with TRBD1. Germline CDR1 is MGHRA and CDR2 is YSYEKL. CDR3 length: 20 residues. The ends lost 0 bases at V and 8 bases at J; junction bases unmatched: 17. Here the CDR3 reads CASSQDMAGQGPRGDSPLHF. The CDR3 DNA follows: TGCGCCAGCAGCCAAGACATGGCGGGACAGGGTCCTCGCGGAGATTCACCCCTCCACTTT.

J is TRBJ2-1 and V is TRBV5-4; 8 bases fit TRBD2. CDR1 and CDR2 from the germline V gene are SGHNT and YYREEE (reference sequence). This CDR3 has 14 amino acids. Trimming took 1 base from V and 7 from J; bases not matched to a gene: 4. The CDR3 DNA is TGTGCCAGCAGCTTGCGGGGGGGCCGAAATGAGCAGTTCTTC. It translates to CASSLRGGRNEQFF.

This clone occurred a few times. This rearrangement joins TRBV19 to TRBJ1-4, with 8 bases lining up with TRBD1. V trimming: 6 bases; J trimming: 1 base; junction bases outside the gene matches: 4. Germline assignment: CDR1 LNHDA and CDR2 SQIVND (reference sequence). The CDR3 totals 15 residues. This CDR3 is CASSLGQGTNEKLFF. The DNA for the CDR3 is TGTGCCAGTAGCCTTGGACAGGGAACTAATGAAAAACTGTTTTTT.

The V call is TRBV5-4, the J call TRBJ2-5; 7 nucleotides match TRBD2. The CDR3 is made up of 15 amino acids. The J segment lost 4 bases and the V segment lost 4 bases, leaving 10 bases of the junction unmatched. The germline V gene encodes CDR1 SGHNT and CDR2 YYREEE (reference sequence). The CDR3: CASSPPRGSPETQYF. CDR3 DNA sequence: TGTGCCAGCAGCCCCCCCCGCGGGAGCCCAGAGACCCAGTACTTC.

This chain links TRBV30 with TRBJ2-7, with D tentatively TRBD2 (5 bases). Germline V gene lookup returns CDR1 GTSNPN and CDR2 SVGIG (reference sequence). This CDR3 is 13 amino acids long. V dropped 2 bases and J dropped 3 bases, with 11 bases sitting between them. The CDR3 is CAWSPNGLYEQYF. The CDR3 nucleotides are TGTGCCTGGAGTCCGAACGGACTCTACGAGCAGTACTTC.